Given below is one T cell receptor beta chain in context. Its specificity is unknown. Measured with immunoSEQ multiplex PCR; TCRdb has only the in-frame clones, and not every one. The sample consists of about 1.1 million clones, roughly 80% of them appearing once. CDR1 is SNHLY and CDR2 is FYNNEI in the germline V gene. This CDR3 contains 14 residues. V was shortened by 8 bases and J by 7 bases, with 18 bases between the two germline ends. The sample belongs to a study of shared clonotypes between healthy human individuals. Background on the study: Donors had three CD4 naive, three CD4 memory, two CD8 naive and one CD8 memory plate apiece.

Study observations and caveats: Generally, naive subsets (rather than memory subsets) showed larger estimated richness.

The clonotype comes from a man between 18 and 35 years old in good health. Some clones in this sample may be carry-over from other donors' samples. Sequencing input: memory CD4+ T cells from PBMCs. This sample's subset: CD45RA-negative fraction. V is TRBV2 and J is TRBJ1-3; D ambiguous. CDR3 protein: CASRVAGPVNTIYF. As DNA, the CDR3 is TGTGCCAGCCGCGTGGCGGGCCCGGTGAACACCATATATTTT.